This is a list of T cell receptor beta chains from one sample in a study of blood T cell repertoires in COVID-19. Here immunoSEQ multiplex PCR was the method, and the copy in TCRdb shows in-frame clones only, minus some. The sample gives some 200,000 clones, around 80% of which show up once; less than 11% is in the top ten. The sequenced material came from peripheral blood. These receptors originate from an elderly woman with acute or convalescent COVID-19. Each CDR3 is given with its conserved first and last residue. The D gene is left open where the match is weak. Not all rows give a size; the values are once, few, many and, for expanded clones, a class.

clone_size j_call d_call v_call cdr3_nt cdr3_aa
NA TRBJ2-5 TRBD1 TRBV5-1 TGCGCCAGCAGCCCGATGACAGGGGGCCGGGAAGAGACCCAGTACTTC CASSPMTGGREETQYF
NA TRBJ2-4 NA TRBV21-1 TGTGCCAGCAGCAAAATCACAGGACACAAAAACATTCAGTACTTC CASSKITGHKNIQYF
NA TRBJ1-3 TRBD1 TRBV30 TGTGCCTGGGGGACAGGATCCTTTGGAAACACCATATATTTT CAWGTGSFGNTIYF
NA TRBJ2-3 TRBD2 TRBV7-2 TGTGCCAGCAGCTTAGCGCCTAGCGGGGGTTTAGATACGCAGTATTTT CASSLAPSGGLDTQYF
NA TRBJ2-1 NA TRBV28 TGTGCCAGCAGTTTCCGAGAGAGCTCCTACAATGAGCAGTTCTTC CASSFRESSYNEQFF
NA TRBJ2-7 NA TRBV2 TGTGCCAGCAGCGGAGTCCTTTCGACAGGCCTCCACGAGCAGTACTTC CASSGVLSTGLHEQYF
few TRBJ1-2 NA TRBV29-1 TGCAGCGTTAGAGGGTTGGTTGGCTACACCTTC CSVRGLVGYTF
once TRBJ1-1 TRBD1 TRBV9 TGTGCCAGCAGCCCTAGACAGGGGGCAGAAGCTTTCTTT CASSPRQGAEAFF
once TRBJ1-2 TRBD1 TRBV15 TGTGCCACTAGCACAGGGGGCGGCTATGGCTACACCTTC CATSTGGGYGYTF
once TRBJ2-6 TRBD1 TRBV2 TGTGCCAGCAGACGGGACAGGGGGATCCCTGGGGCCAACGTCCTGACTTTC CASRRDRGIPGANVLTF
NA TRBJ1-6 TRBD1 TRBV6-5 TGTGCCAGTCAGGGGGCGAATTCACCCCTCCACTTT CASQGANSPLHF
NA TRBJ2-5 NA TRBV7-3 TGTGCCAGCAGCTATGCGTACCAAGAGACCCAGTACTTC CASSYAYQETQYF
NA TRBJ1-2 TRBD1 TRBV4-1 TGCGCCAGCAGCCAGGGACAGGGGTTGAACTATGGCTACACCTTC CASSQGQGLNYGYTF
NA TRBJ2-7 TRBD2 TRBV7-2 TGTGCCAGCAGCTTGGGACTAGCGGGAGGTAGCTACGAGCAGTACTTC CASSLGLAGGSYEQYF
once TRBJ2-3 TRBD1 TRBV29-1 TGCAGCGTACAGGGGGAGGGCACAGATACGCAGTATTTT CSVQGEGTDTQYF
few TRBJ1-5 TRBD1 TRBV18 TGTGCCAGCTCACCACTAACAGGGGGTGGCAATCAGCCCCAGCATTTT CASSPLTGGGNQPQHF
NA TRBJ2-3 NA TRBV7-9 TGTGCCAGCACTCCGAGGGGCACAGATACGCAGTATTTT CASTPRGTDTQYF
NA TRBJ2-5 TRBD2 TRBV7-6 TGTGCCAGCAGCTTAGGAGGCCTAGGGCTAGCGGGCCAAGAGACCCAGTACTTC CASSLGGLGLAGQETQYF
NA TRBJ1-5 NA TRBV3-1/TRBV3-2 TGTGCCAGCAGCCAAGCTCCCCGGGGGCCCCAGCATTTT CASSQAPRGPQHF
NA TRBJ1-5 NA TRBV19 TGTGCCAGTACCTTCGTGGAGGCCAATCAGCCCCAGCATTTT CASTFVEANQPQHF
NA TRBJ1-6 NA TRBV2 TGTGCCAGCAGTCCCGAGAGAGGATTTTCACCCCTCCACTTT CASSPERGFSPLHF
NA TRBJ1-5 TRBD1 TRBV19 TGTGCCAGTAGGGGGACAGGAGACCAGCCCCAGCATTTT CASRGTGDQPQHF
NA TRBJ2-3 NA TRBV11-3 TGTGCCAGCAGCTCTAATAATGCGGGGCCGAGCACAGATACGCAGTATTTT CASSSNNAGPSTDTQYF
NA TRBJ1-1 TRBD1 TRBV10-1 TGCGCCAGCAGTGAAGCAGGGGGAATATCTGAAGCTTTCTTT CASSEAGGISEAFF
NA TRBJ2-7 TRBD2 TRBV7-9 TGTGCCAGCAGCCCCAGGGACTACGACGAGCAGTACTTC CASSPRDYDEQYF
NA TRBJ1-5 NA TRBV30 TGTGCCTGGAGCTTAACCGGGAGCAATCAGCCCCAGCATTTT CAWSLTGSNQPQHF
NA TRBJ1-5 NA TRBV2 TGTGCCAGCACCCAAGACGGTTTAGGGAGACAGCCCCAGCATTTT CASTQDGLGRQPQHF
NA TRBJ1-2 NA TRBV3-1/TRBV3-2 TGTGCCAGCAGCCAAGATTCAGGGGCGCACTATGGCTACACCTTC CASSQDSGAHYGYTF
NA TRBJ2-5 NA TRBV19 TGTGCCAGTAGTATAGAAGCAGGTTGGGAGACCCAGTACTTC CASSIEAGWETQYF
once TRBJ2-3 NA TRBV7-9 TGTGCCAGCAGCTTACGGTTGGCCGGGGATACGCAGTATTTT CASSLRLAGDTQYF
NA TRBJ2-1 TRBD2 TRBV27 TGTGCCAGCAGTTATGAGCGGGAAATCTACAATGAGCAGTTCTTC CASSYEREIYNEQFF
NA TRBJ2-1 NA TRBV3-1/TRBV3-2 TGTGCCAGCAGCCAAGCCGGCCCGGGTGGCAATGAGCAGTTCTTC CASSQAGPGGNEQFF
few TRBJ1-1 NA TRBV11-2 TGTGCCAGCAGCTCCACGGACAGCGAAACTGAAGCTTTCTTT CASSSTDSETEAFF
NA TRBJ2-5 NA TRBV6-5 TGTGCCAGCAGAGGGGGAGGGGGCCAAGAGACCCAGTACTTC CASRGGGGQETQYF
NA TRBJ2-5 TRBD1 TRBV5-8 TGTGCCAGCAGCTCCTGGGACAGCCAAGAGACCCAGTACTTC CASSSWDSQETQYF
once TRBJ2-2 NA TRBV19 TGTGCCAGTAGGCCGGGACTTATGAACACCGGGGAGCTGTTTTTT CASRPGLMNTGELFF
few TRBJ2-7 TRBD2 TRBV2 TGTGCCAGCAGTCCCGGGACTAGCGGGGCGTACGAGCAGTACTTC CASSPGTSGAYEQYF
NA TRBJ1-2 NA TRBV7-9 TGTGCCAGCAGAAGACAGAATACGGCTGGCTACACCTTC CASRRQNTAGYTF
NA TRBJ2-7 NA TRBV28 TGTGCCAGCAGTTTCGAAGTCCAGGGAGGCGAGCAGTACTTC CASSFEVQGGEQYF
NA TRBJ1-1 NA TRBV7-2 TGTGCCAGCAGCTTTTTACAATCGAACACTGAAGCTTTCTTT CASSFLQSNTEAFF
NA TRBJ2-7 TRBD1 TRBV6-5 TGTGCCAGCGACCGGGACAGGGACGGCTACGAGCAGTACTTC CASDRDRDGYEQYF
once TRBJ2-5 TRBD2 TRBV5-4 TGTGCCAGCAGCACAGGACTAGCGGGAGAGACCCAGTACTTC CASSTGLAGETQYF
NA TRBJ1-5 NA TRBV19 TGTGCCAGTAGTGCCACCCTCGCCGTCCCCAGGCAGCCCCAGCATTTT CASSATLAVPRQPQHF
NA TRBJ1-3 TRBD1 TRBV7-3 TGTGCCAGCAGCCCGACAGGGGGCTCTGGAAACACCATATATTTT CASSPTGGSGNTIYF
NA TRBJ1-1 NA TRBV27 TGTGCCAGCAGCGCCCTAACAGGTTGGAACACTGAAGCTTTCTTT CASSALTGWNTEAFF
NA TRBJ2-1 TRBD2 TRBV5-1 TGCGCCAGCAGCTTCCAGGCTAGCGGGAGCAATGAGCAGTTCTTC CASSFQASGSNEQFF
once TRBJ1-2 TRBD1 TRBV5-4 TGTGCCAGCAGCTGGGGGACAGGGGGCATTGATGGCTACACCTTC CASSWGTGGIDGYTF
NA TRBJ2-3 TRBD2 TRBV11-3 TGTGCCAGCAGCCCACGCGGGGGGGCCCAGGGGGATACGCAGTATTTT CASSPRGGAQGDTQYF
NA TRBJ1-1 NA TRBV27 TGTGCCAGCAGTTTACGTGGCATGAACACTGAAGCTTTCTTT CASSLRGMNTEAFF
NA TRBJ1-1 NA TRBV7-9 TGTGCCAGCAGCGACCCGTTTCCCGGGGAACCTGAAGCTTTCTTT CASSDPFPGEPEAFF
NA TRBJ2-2 TRBD2 TRBV2 TGTGCCAGCATTCGGACTAGGGCGGCCACCGGGGAGCTGTTTTTT CASIRTRAATGELFF
NA TRBJ2-3 NA TRBV3-1/TRBV3-2 TGTGCCAGCAGCCCGAGCACAGATACGCAGTATTTT CASSPSTDTQYF
few TRBJ1-4 TRBD1 TRBV6-4 TGTGCCAGCAGTTACAGGGGACCTAATGAAAAACTGTTTTTT CASSYRGPNEKLFF
NA TRBJ2-7 TRBD1 TRBV18 TGTGCCAGCTCACCACAGACAGGGGAAAATCACGAGCAGTACTTC CASSPQTGENHEQYF
once TRBJ1-2 NA TRBV15 TGTGCCACCAGCTCGCTTATTTCAAGCATTTATGGCTACACCTTC CATSSLISSIYGYTF
NA TRBJ2-2 NA TRBV7-3 TGTGCCAGCAGCGGACTCGGCACCGGGGAGCTGTTTTTT CASSGLGTGELFF